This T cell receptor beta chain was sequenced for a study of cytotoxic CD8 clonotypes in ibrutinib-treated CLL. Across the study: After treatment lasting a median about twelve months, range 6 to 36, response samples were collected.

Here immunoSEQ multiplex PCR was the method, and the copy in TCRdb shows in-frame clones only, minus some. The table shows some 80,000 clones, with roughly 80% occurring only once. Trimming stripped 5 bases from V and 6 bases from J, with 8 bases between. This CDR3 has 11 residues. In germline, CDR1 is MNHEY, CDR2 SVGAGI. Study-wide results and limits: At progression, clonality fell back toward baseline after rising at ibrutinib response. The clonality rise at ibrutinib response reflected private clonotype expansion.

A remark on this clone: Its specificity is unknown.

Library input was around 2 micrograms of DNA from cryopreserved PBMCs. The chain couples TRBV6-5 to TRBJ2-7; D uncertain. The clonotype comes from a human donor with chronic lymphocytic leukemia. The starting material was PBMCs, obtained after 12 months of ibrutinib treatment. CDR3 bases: TGTGCCAGCAGTACCCGGGCCGAGCAGTACTTC. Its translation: CASSTRAEQYF.